This paragraph reports one TCR beta chain. Its antigen is unknown. The input lacks base qualities; no much larger clone sits a single base away. CDR1 SGHDT and CDR2 YYEEEE were looked up in the germline V gene. Ends trimmed: V by 4 bases, J by 4 bases; bases unmatched to a gene: 7. The cysteine opens and the phenylalanine closes a CDR3 of 14 amino acids. The retained sequence is limited to the CDR3, 42 bases, with the frame set at the first base. The data belong to a study of shared clonotypes between healthy human individuals (dated by TCRdb to the early 2020s). Looking at the study overall: Two women and three men aged 18 to 49 years were included in the cohort. For each donor, CD4 naive and CD4 memory were each run on three plates, CD8 naive on two plates, and CD8 memory on one plate. Blood TCR repertoires of roughly five healthy adults were deeply sequenced to estimate repertoire size and the extent of clonotype sharing between individuals. Libraries were prepared and TCR repertoires were sequenced by different laboratories using diverse techniques, in order to increase sequencing depth and limit assay-specific biases. Per donor, leukapheresis produced somewhere between about 0.8 and 9 billion PBMCs.

Using the deep immunoSEQ assay, multiplex PCR amplified TCR CDR3 regions from genomic DNA. Extracted genomic DNA from each cell subset was distributed evenly across all wells of several immunoSEQ 96-well plates, and each plate was treated as a replicate. For sorted subsets, 150 to 200 ng genomic DNA, equal to 30,000 or so T cell genomes, was loaded into each replicate PCR. Purified libraries were measured with a Qubit 3.0 fluorometer, size-checked on a Bioanalyzer 2100, and measured again with the KAPA Library Quantification kit. Each immunoSEQ 96-well plate was sequenced on its own single-read 150-cycle Illumina NextSeq 550 flow cell. In the paper's pipeline: Because only junctional sequences without quality scores were contained in the immunoSEQ output, filtering matching that applied to full-length reads could not be performed. Sequences were annotated with PyIR, a Python wrapper for IgBLAST v1.9, using IMGT germline references to assign V/J genes and CDR3. Reads with weak V/J assignments (E-value above 1e-6), missing CDR3, stop codons, out-of-frame junctions, or ambiguous translated residues were removed. V3J clonotypes were defined as sequences sharing the same inferred V gene, J gene, and CDR3 amino acid sequence. Percentage overlap between repertoires was calculated by dividing the number of shared unique clonotypes by the size of the smaller repertoire. Three approaches were used to assess repertoire richness: RTK rarefaction, the Chao1 estimator, and Recon v2.1 estimates of unobserved clonotypes. Generation probabilities for all TCRbeta clonotypes obtained by the gDNA method from a handful of donors were computed using OLGA. Here the immuneACCESS table is served through TCRdb, limited to in-frame sequences with V and J called. Missing clones are a known gap in these copies; in checked studies unresolved V genes cover under half, and the rest lacks a known reason. V, J and clone size derive from that table, while D and trimming were established from the DNA sequence. This sample comprises approximately 2,000,000 clones, 80% to 95% of them detected only once. The top ten clonotypes cover approximately 1.6% of the sample.

CD8 naive samples were CD45RO-negative cells positively selected for CCR7, giving a CD45RA+CCR7+ population that excluded TemRA cells. Donors were healthy HIV-negative adults with no recently reported acute infections or vaccinations. Every donor was a Caucasian adult living in Nashville, Tennessee, USA. Blood was obtained by leukapheresis, after which PBMCs were separated by Ficoll-Histopaque density gradient centrifugation and cryopreserved in liquid nitrogen vapor phase. Purity and quantity of every magnetically sorted T cell population were checked by analytical flow cytometry. Genomic DNA was isolated from each sorted fraction and quantified by UV absorbance on a Nanodrop 2000c. General study outcomes and caveats: Estimated clonotype richness was generally larger for naive than for memory subsets. Across a few donors, 5% to 6% of naive CD4, around 3.5% of naive CD8, roughly 2.3% of memory CD4, and roughly 0.41% of memory CD8 clonotypes were shared. The genetic and exposure-history diversity represented was limited by the small number of donors. Pairwise subsampling led to the expectation that sequencing depth would affect the degree of clonotype sharing among donors. Compared with non-shared clonotypes, the clonotypes found in all four sorted-subset donors had higher generation probabilities. Sampling was restricted to blood, and TCR repertoires in tissue are likely to differ from TCR repertoires in blood. Incomplete sequencing was indicated by rarefaction of sorted-subset datasets, despite the large sequencing depth.

The TCR comes from a man aged 18 to 29 in good health. Some clones in this sample may be carry-over from other donors' samples. Here the chain combines TRBV5-6 and TRBJ1-2, and 7 junction bases match TRBD1. The source material was naive CD8+ T cells from PBMCs. Reading the label with the study, this specimen's cell subset or site is: CD45RA+CCR7+. The bases are TGTGCCAGCAGCCAGACAGGGCTTCGCTATGGCTACACCTTC. Its product reads: CASSQTGLRYGYTF.